Included here is one T cell receptor (beta chain) sequence, with context. Trimming took 0 bases from V and 5 from J, leaving 7 bases between them. Germline V gene data show CDR1 as SGHTA and CDR2 as FQGTGA. This CDR3 is 13 amino acids long. RNA transcripts yielded amplified TCR beta CDR3 regions. The HTBI primer set served for first-round RT-PCR of the TCR CDR3. TCRdb itself ran the multiplex PCR reads through MiXCR, one entry per CDR3 protein. The sample carries hundreds of thousands of distinct CDR3 sequences, over 35% recorded once. The data belong to a study of T cells in Graves' hyperthyroidism and ophthalmopathy.

This chain uses TRBV7-3 with TRBJ2-5; D call uncertain. The sample comprised blood. This clonotype was obtained from a man in his late teens or twenties with Graves' hyperthyroidism. DNA of the CDR3: TGTGCCAGCAGCTTAACACCGAAGGAGACCCAGTACTTC. This encodes CASSLTPKETQYF.